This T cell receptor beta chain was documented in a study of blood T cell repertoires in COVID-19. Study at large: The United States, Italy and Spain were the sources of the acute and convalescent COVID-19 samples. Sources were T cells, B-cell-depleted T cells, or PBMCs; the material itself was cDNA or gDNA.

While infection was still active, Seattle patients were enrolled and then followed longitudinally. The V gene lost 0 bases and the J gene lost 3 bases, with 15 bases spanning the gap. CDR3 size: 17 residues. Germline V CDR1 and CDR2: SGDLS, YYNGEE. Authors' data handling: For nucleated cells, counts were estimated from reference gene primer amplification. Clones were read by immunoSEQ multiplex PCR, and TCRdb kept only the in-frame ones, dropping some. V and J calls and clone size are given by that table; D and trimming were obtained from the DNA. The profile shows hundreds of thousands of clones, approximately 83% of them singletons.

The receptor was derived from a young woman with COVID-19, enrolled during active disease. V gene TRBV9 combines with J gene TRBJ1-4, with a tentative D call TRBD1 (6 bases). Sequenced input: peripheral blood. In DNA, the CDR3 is TGTGCCAGCAGCGTAGGAGGAGGGGGGGTTGCTAATGAAAAACTGTTTTTT. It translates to CASSVGGGGVANEKLFF.